These 17 T cell receptor beta chains were all obtained from the same sample, sequenced in a study of T-cell reconstitution after alpha-beta-depleted transplantation in children. Unique molecular identifiers were used to barcode this TCRbeta library. TCRdb fed the PCR reads into MiXCR, producing one record per CDR3 protein. In the table there are hundreds of thousands of distinct CDR3 sequences, around 13% of which are singletons. Sequencing used PBMCs, mostly from graft donor cells, obtained 360 days after TCRalphabeta/CD19-depleted stem cell transplant. The receptors were sampled from a male patient younger than 18 who had a stem cell transplant for acute myeloid leukemia, so the T cells may come from the graft donor.

This clonotype was seen at least ten times. The chain joins TRBV29-1 to TRBJ2-1; D not certain. CDR1 is SQVTM and CDR2 is ANQGSEA in the germline V gene. Trimming stripped 3 bases from V and 12 bases from J, with 15 bases between. CDR3 length: 12 residues. The CDR3 sequence is CSVDGLEAGQFF. In DNA form, the CDR3 reads TGCAGCGTTGACGGCCTCGAGGCCGGGCAGTTCTTC.

This clonotype was recorded many times. The chain couples TRBV9 to TRBJ2-1; tentative D call: TRBD2 (6 bases). The CDR3 length is 12 residues. The ends were cut back, 4 bases at V and 9 bases at J, with 11 bases in the middle. CDR1 and CDR2 (germline): SGDLS, YYNGEE. CDR3 bases: TGTGCCAGCAGCCGGAGGAGGGGTGAGCAGTTCTTC. The encoded protein is CASSRRRGEQFF. Filled out from reference TRBV9 and TRBJ2-1, the complete variable domain reads DSGVTQTPKHLITATGQRVTLRCSPRSGDLSVYWYQQSLDQGLQFLIQYYNGEERAKGNILERFSAQQFPDLHSELNLSSLELGDSALYFCASSRRRGEQFFGPGTRLTVL.

This clonotype was seen a few times. J is TRBJ2-6 and V is TRBV27, with D uncertain. This CDR3 has 14 residues. With 3 bases removed from V and 2 bases from J, the gap between germline ends came to 5 bases. Germline V gene data show CDR1 as MNHEY and CDR2 as SMNVEV (reference sequence). CDR3 protein: CASSFFPGANVLTF. The DNA of the CDR3 is TGTGCCAGCAGTTTTTTCCCTGGGGCCAACGTCCTGACTTTC. Based on the CDR3 plus reference TRBV27 and TRBJ2-6, the full variable domain is EAQVTQNPRYLITVTGKKLTVTCSQNMNHEYMSWYRQDPGLGLRQIYYSMNVEVTDKGDVPEGYKVSRKEKRNFPLILESPSPNQTSLYFCASSFFPGANVLTFGAGSRLTVL.

The chain links TRBV29-1 to TRBJ2-7; no firm D call. This CDR3 spans 12 amino acids. Germline V gives CDR1 SQVTM, CDR2 ANQGSEA. Trimming left V 1 base short and J 9 bases short, with 13 bases between. Here the CDR3 reads CSVEVALGWQYF. The CDR3 bases are TGCAGCGTTGAAGTGGCCCTTGGTTGGCAGTACTTC.

V gene TRBV28 combines with J gene TRBJ2-7, with 10 bases matching TRBD1. This CDR3 has 14 amino acids. V gave up 3 bases and J gave up 12 bases; unmatched junction bases: 11. Germline-derived CDR1 and CDR2 are MDHEN and SYDVKM. The CDR3 reads CASSFGDRGFGLYF. CDR3 sequence (DNA): TGTGCCAGCAGTTTCGGGGACAGGGGTTTTGGTTTGTACTTC.

The J gene is TRBJ2-7, the V gene TRBV20-1, with D unclear. Looked up from germline, CDR1 is DFQATT and CDR2 is SNEGSKA (reference sequence). The ends were cut back, 0 bases at V and 2 bases at J, with 14 bases in the middle. The CDR3 consists of 15 residues. The CDR3, as DNA: TGCAGTGCTAGAGATCCCCGTAGGCTTACCTACGAGCAGTACTTC. Its translation: CSARDPRRLTYEQYF.

This clonotype was observed at least ten times. J is TRBJ2-6 and V is TRBV5-1; D is uncertain. CDR1 SGHRS and CDR2 YFSETQ come from the germline V gene. V was cut by 2 bases and J by 0 bases, with 12 bases left in between. CDR3 length equals 17 residues. The CDR3 protein is CASSLPRLSSGANVLTF. As DNA, the CDR3 is TGCGCCAGCAGCTTACCACGACTCAGCTCTGGGGCCAACGTCCTGACTTTC.

The sample holds many counts of this clonotype. The chain links TRBV20-1 to TRBJ2-1; TRBD2 aligns across 12 bases. V was clipped by 4 bases and J by 8 bases; unmatched bases: 6. CDR3 length: 14 amino acids. Germline V gene sequence: CDR1 DFQATT, CDR2 SNEGSKA (reference sequence). The CDR3 DNA reads as TGCAGTGCTACTCCGGGACTAGCGGGCTATGAGCAGTTCTTC. Its translation is CSATPGLAGYEQFF.

The chain is built from TRBV20-1 and TRBJ1-1; 8 bases match TRBD1. V lost 8 bases, J lost 11 bases, and 13 bases stayed unmatched. The CDR3 sequence is 12 residues long. Germline CDR1 is DFQATT and CDR2 is SNEGSKA (reference sequence). The CDR3 is CSRQVSGGGAFF. CDR3 coding DNA: TGCAGTAGACAGGTTTCAGGGGGCGGGGCTTTCTTT.

This clonotype was picked up a small number of times. J is TRBJ1-1 and V is TRBV12-3 or TRBV12-4; 7 nucleotides match TRBD1. J gave up 1 base and V 5 bases, and 7 bases lay outside the gene matches. The CDR3 is 15 residues long. The DNA of the CDR3 is TGTGCCAGCAGTCAGACAGGGTCGAAGAACACTGAAGCTTTCTTT. This encodes CASSQTGSKNTEAFF.

The table lists this clonotype with a few counts. This rearrangement joins TRBV29-1 to TRBJ2-7; the D is unclear. Trimming took off 6 bases at V and 0 bases at J, with 12 bases between the two ends. The germline CDR1 and CDR2 sequences are SQVTM and ANQGSEA. There are 13 residues in the CDR3. In nucleotides, the CDR3 is TGCAGCGTGAGGCATGGGCCCTCCTACGAGCAGTACTTC. Translating it yields CSVRHGPSYEQYF.

V usage is TRBV29-1 and J usage is TRBJ2-1, with D unresolved. The CDR3 covers 14 residues. Germline V CDR1 and CDR2: SQVTM, ANQGSEA. Trimming cost V 2 bases and J 0 bases, with 8 bases left between them. CDR3: CSVEPPYSYNEQFF. The CDR3 region has the DNA TGCAGCGTTGAACCCCCTTACTCCTACAATGAGCAGTTCTTC.

The chain is built from TRBV4-3 and TRBJ2-2; D not certain. V lost 11 bases, J lost 0 bases, and 16 bases lay in between. This CDR3 comprises 15 residues. Germline values: CDR1 LGHNA, CDR2 YSLEER. CDR3 amino acids: CAPRRYQANTGELFF. The DNA for the CDR3 is TGCGCCCCCAGGCGGTATCAGGCGAACACCGGGGAGCTGTTTTTT.

This clonotype was detected only a few times. The chain carries TRBV7-3 and TRBJ2-1; perhaps TRBD2 as D (5 bases). Per germline, CDR1 SGHTA and CDR2 FQGTGA. The V end was cut by 5 bases, the J end by 5 bases, with 25 bases between. The CDR3 loop spans 18 amino acids. The CDR3 DNA is TGTGCCAGCAGCCTACGCCAATTCTCTAGCCTCTACGACAATGAGCAGTTCTTC. It encodes CASSLRQFSSLYDNEQFF.

This clonotype came up a few times. The J gene is TRBJ2-3, the V gene TRBV20-1; 12 nucleotides agree with TRBD1. Germline V gene sequence: CDR1 DFQATT, CDR2 SNEGSKA (reference sequence). The CDR3 consists of 18 residues. V dropped 7 bases and J dropped 4; count of bases not matched to a gene: 18. CDR3 in amino acids: CSGTGQGARPGGPDTQYF. In DNA, the CDR3 is TGCAGTGGGACGGGACAGGGGGCGCGTCCGGGAGGGCCAGATACGCAGTATTTT.

This clonotype showed up just a few times. The chain links TRBV12-3 or TRBV12-4 to TRBJ2-1; tentatively, D is TRBD1 (5 bases). This CDR3 spans 12 amino acids. Trimming pared 5 bases from V and 7 bases from J, leaving 9 bases between. CDR3 region: CASSQQANEQFF. CDR3 DNA sequence: TGTGCCAGCAGTCAACAGGCTAATGAGCAGTTCTTC.

The chain is built from TRBV20-1 and TRBJ2-1; 8 bases agree with TRBD2. Germline V gene lookup returns CDR1 DFQATT and CDR2 SNEGSKA (reference sequence). There are 15 residues in the CDR3. Trimming cost V 5 bases and J 2 bases; bases outside gene matches: 8. The CDR3 DNA reads as TGCAGTGCTCCTCCGGGTAGCGGGACCTACAATGAGCAGTTCTTC. It specifies CSAPPGSGTYNEQFF.